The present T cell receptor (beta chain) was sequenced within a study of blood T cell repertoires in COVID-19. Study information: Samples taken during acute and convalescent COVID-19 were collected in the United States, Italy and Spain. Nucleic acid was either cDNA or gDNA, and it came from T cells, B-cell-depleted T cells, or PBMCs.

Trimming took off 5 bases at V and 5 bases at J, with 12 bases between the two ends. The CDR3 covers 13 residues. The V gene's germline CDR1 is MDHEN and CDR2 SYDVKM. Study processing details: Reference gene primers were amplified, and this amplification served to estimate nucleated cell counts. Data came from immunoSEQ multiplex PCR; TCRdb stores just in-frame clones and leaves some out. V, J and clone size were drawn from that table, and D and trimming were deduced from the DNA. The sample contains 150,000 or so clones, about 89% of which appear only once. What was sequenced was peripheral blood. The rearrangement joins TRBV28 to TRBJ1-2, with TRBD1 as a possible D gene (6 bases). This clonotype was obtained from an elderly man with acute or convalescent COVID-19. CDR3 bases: TGTGCCAGCAGTAACGATCAGGGGTATGGCTACACCTTC. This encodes CASSNDQGYGYTF.